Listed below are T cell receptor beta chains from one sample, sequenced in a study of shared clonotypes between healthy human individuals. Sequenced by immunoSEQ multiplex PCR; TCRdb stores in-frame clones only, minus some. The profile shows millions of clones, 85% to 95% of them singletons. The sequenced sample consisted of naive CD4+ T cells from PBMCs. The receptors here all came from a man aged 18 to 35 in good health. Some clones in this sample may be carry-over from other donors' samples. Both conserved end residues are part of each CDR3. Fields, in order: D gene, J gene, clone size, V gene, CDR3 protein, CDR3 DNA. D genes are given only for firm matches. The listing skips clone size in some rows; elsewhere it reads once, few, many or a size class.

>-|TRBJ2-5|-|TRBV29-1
CSVERLLIQETQYF
TGCAGCGTTGAACGCCTGCTGATCCAAGAGACCCAGTACTTC
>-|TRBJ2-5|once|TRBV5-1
CASPARSGEETQYF
TGCGCCAGCCCTGCACGGTCGGGCGAGGAGACCCAGTACTTC
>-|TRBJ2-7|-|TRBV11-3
CASSLGPSYEQYF
TGTGCCAGCAGCTTAGGACCCTCCTACGAGCAGTACTTC
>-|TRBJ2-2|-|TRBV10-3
CAISAQRGGDTGELFF
TGTGCCATCAGTGCCCAGAGGGGGGGCGACACCGGGGAGCTGTTTTTT
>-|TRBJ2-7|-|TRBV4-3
CASSPSGEGYEQYF
TGCGCCAGCAGCCCTTCAGGGGAAGGGTACGAGCAGTACTTC
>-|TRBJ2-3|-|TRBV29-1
CSVLASTDTQYF
TGCAGCGTACTAGCTAGCACAGATACGCAGTATTTT
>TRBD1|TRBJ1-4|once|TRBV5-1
CASSFQTGPNEKLFF
TGCGCCAGCAGCTTTCAGACAGGGCCTAATGAAAAACTGTTTTTT
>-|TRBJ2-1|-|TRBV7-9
CASSHIPPGYYNEQFF
TGTGCCAGCAGCCATATCCCACCGGGATATTACAATGAGCAGTTCTTC
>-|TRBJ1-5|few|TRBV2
CASNGGMSNQPQHF
TGTGCCAGCAATGGGGGGATGAGCAATCAGCCCCAGCATTTT
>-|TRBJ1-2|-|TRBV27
CASSLSPRGGYTF
TGTGCCAGCAGTTTATCGCCCAGGGGTGGCTACACCTTC
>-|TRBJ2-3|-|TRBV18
CASSRLLASEADTQYF
TGTGCCAGCTCACGGTTACTAGCTTCGGAGGCAGATACGCAGTATTTT
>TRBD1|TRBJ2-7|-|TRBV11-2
CASSPRERQGEYF
TGTGCCAGCAGCCCCAGAGAGAGGCAGGGGGAGTACTTC
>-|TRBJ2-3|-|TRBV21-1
CASWVADTQYF
TGTGCCAGCTGGGTGGCAGATACGCAGTATTTT